This record looks at one T cell receptor beta chain sequence and its context. The CDR3 spans 13 residues. CDR1 and CDR2 (germline): PRHDT, FYEKMQ (reference sequence). Preparation of the TCR beta libraries relied on UMI-labeled 5' RACE. TCRdb re-called the 5' RACE reads and shows each CDR3 protein once, DNA omitted. Recorded here are several thousand distinct CDR3 sequences; the top ten clones represent approximately 15%. TPEX cells were exhausted-like CCR7+ PD-1+ TIGIT+ early memory CD8+ T cells. This record belongs to a study of human CD8 memory T cell subsets. The sequencing input was CD8+ T cells from PBMCs. The clonotype comes from a human donor in good health. The rearrangement uses TRBV13 and TRBJ2-7. CDR3 residues: CASSLEQRDEQYF.